The 18 T cell receptor beta chains below come from one sample, sequenced in a study of cytomegalovirus exposure and HLA in healthy donors. PCR used 60 Vbeta primers and 13 Jbeta primers. The table came from immunoSEQ multiplex PCR; TCRdb's copy has only in-frame clones and leaves some out. The profile shows 90,000 to 150,000 clones, 50% to 65% of them singletons. The specimen sequenced was PBMCs. These receptor sequences come from a man aged 40-49 years in good health and CMV-seropositive.

The chain employs TRBV11-2 and TRBJ1-1; TRBD1 matches at 10 bases. V was clipped by 5 bases and J by 8 bases; unmatched bases: 5. The V gene's germline CDR1 is SGHAT and CDR2 FQNNGV. This CDR3 region has 13 residues. The chain's CDR3 is CASSGGTGEEAFF. In nucleotides, the CDR3 is TGTGCCAGCAGCGGGGGGACAGGGGAAGAAGCTTTCTTT.

This chain connects TRBV7-2 to TRBJ2-1, with D possibly being TRBD2 (6 bases). Trimming removed 3 bases from V and 9 bases from J, with 24 bases in between. Per germline, CDR1 SGHTA and CDR2 FQGNSA. This CDR3 contains 17 residues. CDR3 in amino acids: CASSFGNLAVTSGEQFF. The CDR3 coding sequence is TGTGCCAGCAGCTTTGGTAATTTAGCGGTAACCTCGGGTGAGCAGTTCTTC.

The gene calls are TRBV7-9 and TRBJ1-1, with 10 bases that match TRBD1. With 3 bases clipped from V and 4 bases from J, the junction kept 2 bases outside the gene matches. CDR3 length: 14 amino acids. Germline V lookup: CDR1 SEHNR, CDR2 FQNEAQ (reference sequence). The CDR3 region is CASSLDRGSTEAFF. The DNA for the CDR3 is TGTGCCAGCAGCTTGGACAGGGGGTCCACTGAAGCTTTCTTT. Variable domain in full (rest from reference TRBV7-9 and TRBJ1-1): DTGVSQNPRHKITKRGQNVTFRCDPISEHNRLYWYRQTLGQGPEFLTYFQNEAQLEKSRLLSDRFSAERPKGSFSTLEIQRTEQGDSAMYLCASSLDRGSTEAFFGQGTRLTVV.

The V and J genes are TRBV28 and TRBJ1-5, with D unresolved. Germline-derived CDR1 and CDR2 are MDHEN and SYDVKM. The V end lost 5 bases, the J end lost 1 base, and 12 bases lay between the germline ends. The CDR3 covers 15 residues. CDR3 nucleotides: TGTGCCAGCAGTACCCGAAGTCGGAGCAATCAGCCCCAGCATTTT. It codes for CASSTRSRSNQPQHF.

The rearrangement links TRBV28 to TRBJ2-5, with TRBD1 matching 7 bases. Germline CDR1 and CDR2: MDHEN and SYDVKM. CDR3 length: 14 residues. Trimming removed 5 bases from V and 4 bases from J; junction bases left unmatched: 7. CDR3 amino acids: CASSASQGRETQYF. CDR3 DNA: TGTGCCAGCAGTGCCTCACAGGGGAGAGAGACCCAGTACTTC.

This chain connects TRBV5-1 to TRBJ2-1, with a weak D call TRBD1 (5 bases). In germline, CDR1 is SGHRS, CDR2 YFSETQ. V gave up 1 base and J gave up 5 bases, with 13 bases separating them. The CDR3 length is 15 residues. The CDR3 loop reads CASSLFGQGNNEQFF. CDR3 coding DNA: TGCGCCAGCAGCTTGTTTGGTCAGGGAAACAATGAGCAGTTCTTC.

V gene TRBV15 combines with J gene TRBJ2-5; TRBD1 aligns across 8 bases. V shed 2 bases, J shed 5 bases, and the junction held 7 bases outside the gene matches. This CDR3 is built from 15 residues. In germline, CDR1 is LNHNV, CDR2 YYDKDF (reference sequence). CDR3 residues: CATSRIQGVGETQYF. CDR3 sequence (DNA): TGTGCCACCAGCAGAATACAGGGGGTGGGGGAGACCCAGTACTTC.

J is TRBJ1-4 and V is TRBV6-5; 9 bases match TRBD1. Germline trimming cut 2 bases from V and 5 bases from J; bases unmatched to any gene: 3. Germline V gene lookup returns CDR1 MNHEY and CDR2 SVGAGI. CDR3 length equals 15 residues. CDR3 nucleotide sequence: TGTGCCAGCAGTTACGGGGACAGGGAGAATGAAAAACTGTTTTTT. The encoded protein is CASSYGDRENEKLFF.

The V gene is TRBV7-9, the J gene TRBJ1-2; possible D gene TRBD1, 6 bases. From germline, CDR1 is SEHNR and CDR2 FQNEAQ (reference sequence). Between the trimmed V and J ends, which lost 1 base and 4 bases, there was a span of 10 bases. The CDR3 spans 14 residues. The CDR3 DNA reads TGTGCCAGCAGCTTAGAACGGACAGTCTATGGCTACACCTTC. It codes for CASSLERTVYGYTF.

The chain links TRBV7-3 to TRBJ2-7; 8 bases map to TRBD1. J lost 2 bases, V lost 2 bases, and 5 bases had no gene match. Germline assignment: CDR1 SGHTA and CDR2 FQGTGA. The CDR3 runs 15 residues. CDR3 sequence: CASSLGQGAAYEQYF. The CDR3 nucleotides are TGTGCCAGCAGCTTAGGGCAGGGGGCCGCCTACGAGCAGTACTTC. The complete variable domain, with remaining parts taken from reference TRBV7-3 and TRBJ2-7, reads GAGVSQTPSNKVTEKGKYVELRCDPISGHTALYWYRQSLGQGPEFLIYFQGTGAADDSGLPNDRFFAVRPEGSVSTLKIQRTERGDSAVYLCASSLGQGAAYEQYFGPGTRLTVT.

This clone was found once. DNA of the CDR3: TGTGCCAGCAGTCCAGGGGGCTGGGTTAGCTACACCTTC. Its translation: CASSPGGWVSYTF. The V gene is TRBV6-5, the J gene TRBJ1-2; 8 bases are shared with TRBD1. With 5 bases clipped from V and 9 bases from J, the junction kept 8 bases outside the gene matches. The germline CDR1 and CDR2 sequences are MNHEY and SVGAGI. The CDR3 contains 13 residues.

The chain links TRBV6-5 to TRBJ2-7; 9 bases are a match to TRBD2. The CDR3 loop spans 16 amino acids. The V gene end was trimmed by 0 bases and the J gene end by 0 bases; junction bases not matched to a gene: 3. CDR1 and CDR2 from the germline V gene are MNHEY and SVGAGI. The CDR3, as DNA: TGTGCCAGCAGTTACTCAGCGGGGGGAAGCTCCTACGAGCAGTACTTC. This codes for CASSYSAGGSSYEQYF.

The J gene is TRBJ1-1, the V gene TRBV6-6; 9 bases map to TRBD1. V shed 5 bases and J 1 base; nucleotides not matched to a gene: 8. Germline values: CDR1 MNHNY, CDR2 SVGAGI (reference sequence). This CDR3 contains 16 residues. The CDR3 DNA follows: TGTGCCAGCAGTACAACAGGGGGCGGGTGGAACACTGAAGCTTTCTTT. Translation gives CASSTTGGGWNTEAFF.

The chain recombines TRBV11-3 with TRBJ1-1, with 7 positions matching TRBD1. Germline V CDR1 and CDR2: SGHNT, YENEEA. This CDR3 has 13 amino acids. The J segment lost 5 bases and the V segment lost 5 bases, leaving 5 bases of the junction unmatched. The CDR3 DNA sequence: TGTGCCAGCAGCACAGGGGTAGGTACTGAAGCTTTCTTT. It translates to CASSTGVGTEAFF.

CDR3 amino acids: CATGTGKYEQYF. The CDR3 bases are TGTGCCACCGGGACAGGAAAATACGAGCAGTACTTC. The V call is TRBV19, the J call TRBJ2-7; 8 bases match TRBD1. V was pared by 10 bases and J by 4 bases, with 6 bases of the junction left unmatched. The CDR3 is 12 residues long. CDR1 is LNHDA and CDR2 is SQIVND in the germline V gene (reference sequence). The full variable domain, rest sourced from reference TRBV19 and TRBJ2-7, is DGGITQSPKYLFRKEGQNVTLSCEQNLNHDAMYWYRQDPGQGLRLIYYSQIVNDFQKGDIAEGYSVSREKKESFPLTVTSAQKNPTAFYLCATGTGKYEQYFGPGTRLTVT.

The V and J genes are TRBV5-1 and TRBJ1-2; 8 bases line up with TRBD1. The V gene's germline CDR1 is SGHRS and CDR2 YFSETQ. The CDR3 is 14 amino acids. Trimming took 0 bases from V and 6 from J; bases not matched to a gene: 4. The CDR3 region is CASSLARGRDGYTF. In DNA, the CDR3 is TGCGCCAGCAGCTTGGCCAGGGGGCGGGATGGCTACACCTTC. Full variable domain (rest looked up from reference TRBV5-1 and TRBJ1-2): KAGVTQTPRYLIKTRGQQVTLSCSPISGHRSVSWYQQTPGQGLQFLFEYFSETQRNKGNFPGRFSGRQFSNSRSEMNVSTLELGDSALYLCASSLARGRDGYTFGSGTRLTVV.

CDR3 loop: CASSQPGARNEQFF. CDR3 DNA sequence: TGCGCCAGCAGCCAGCCAGGGGCCCGGAATGAGCAGTTCTTC. The V gene is TRBV4-1, the J gene TRBJ2-1, with a tentative D call TRBD1 (6 bases). There are 14 residues in the CDR3. V gave up 3 bases and J gave up 7 bases, with 13 bases separating them. Per the germline V gene, CDR1 is MGHRA and CDR2 is YSYEKL.

This chain links TRBV9 with TRBJ1-2; D not certain. Looked up from germline, CDR1 is SGDLS and CDR2 is YYNGEE. The CDR3 covers 18 residues. The V gene lost 0 bases and the J gene lost 2 bases, with 20 bases spanning the gap. The DNA of the CDR3 is TGTGCCAGCAGCGTAGGGTACTCCTTGAGGAGAGTCAACTATGGCTACACCTTC. Amino acids: CASSVGYSLRRVNYGYTF.